This TCR beta chain is drawn from a study of blood T cell repertoires in COVID-19. Study summary: The study drew acute and convalescent COVID-19 samples from the United States, Italy and Spain. In each case, the material was cDNA or gDNA derived from T cells, B-cell-depleted T cells, or PBMCs.

V gave up 1 base and J gave up 2 bases; unmatched junction bases: 7. Germline assignment: CDR1 SGHVS and CDR2 FQNEAQ. This CDR3 contains 16 residues. Per the original methods: How many nucleated cells were present was estimated from reference gene primer amplification. The method was immunoSEQ multiplex PCR; TCRdb's version includes in-frame clones alone and lacks a portion of them. Clonal size and the V and J genes are those of that table, whereas D and trimming came from the DNA. This sample has around 200,000 clones; around 80% occur once, and the top ten carry more than 14%. Sequencing was carried out using peripheral blood. The chain uses TRBV7-8 and TRBJ2-5; TRBD1 aligns across 7 bases. The TCR originated in a woman in her 70s with COVID-19, enrolled during active disease. In DNA form, the CDR3 reads TGTGCCAGCAGCTTAGAACCCAGGGGGTTACAAGAGACCCAGTACTTC. It encodes CASSLEPRGLQETQYF.